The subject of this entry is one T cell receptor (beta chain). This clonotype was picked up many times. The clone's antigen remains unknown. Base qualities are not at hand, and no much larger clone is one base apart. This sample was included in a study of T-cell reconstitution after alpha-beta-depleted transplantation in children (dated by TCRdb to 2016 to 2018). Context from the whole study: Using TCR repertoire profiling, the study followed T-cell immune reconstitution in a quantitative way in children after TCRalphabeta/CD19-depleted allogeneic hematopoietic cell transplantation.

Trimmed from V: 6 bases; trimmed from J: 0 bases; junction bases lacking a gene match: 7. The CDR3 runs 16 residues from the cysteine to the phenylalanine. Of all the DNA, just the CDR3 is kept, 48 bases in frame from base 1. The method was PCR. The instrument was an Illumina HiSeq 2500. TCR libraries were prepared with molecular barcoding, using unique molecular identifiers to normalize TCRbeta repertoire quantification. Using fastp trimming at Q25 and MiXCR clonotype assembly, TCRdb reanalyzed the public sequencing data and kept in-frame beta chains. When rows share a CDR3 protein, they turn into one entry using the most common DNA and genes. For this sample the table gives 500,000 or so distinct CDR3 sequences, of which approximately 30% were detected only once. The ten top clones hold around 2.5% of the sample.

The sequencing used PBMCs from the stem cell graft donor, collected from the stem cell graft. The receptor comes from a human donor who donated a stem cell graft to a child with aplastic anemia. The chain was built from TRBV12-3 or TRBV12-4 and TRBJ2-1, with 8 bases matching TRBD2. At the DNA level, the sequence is TGTGCCAGCAGCCCCCCGGGGGGGAGCTCCTACAATGAGCAGTTCTTC. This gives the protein CASSPPGGSSYNEQFF.